One and the same sample provided the 17 T cell receptor beta chains below, sequenced in a study of CD8+CD57+ T cells in acquired aplastic anemia. Selection for sequencing was limited to patients who had shown CD8+CD57+ cell expansion by flow cytometry. Genomic DNA provided the template from which TCR beta VDJ and CDR3 profiles were obtained. MiXCR was run by TCRdb on the reads, yielding one entry per CDR3 protein. The sample has around 160,000 distinct CDR3 sequences, roughly 43% seen once. Sequences were obtained from sorted CD4+, CD8+, or CD8+CD57+ T cells (not recorded which) from PBMCs. The receptors derive from a human donor with aplastic anemia.

This clonotype was detected only a few times. The rearrangement joins TRBV10-1 to TRBJ2-1, with D perhaps TRBD1 or TRBD2 (5 bases each). Germline V CDR1 and CDR2: WNHNN, SYGVQD (reference sequence). CDR3 length: 13 residues. V lost 7 bases and J lost 8, with 15 bases in between. This chain's CDR3 is CASKKSGTDEQFF. In DNA form, the CDR3 reads TGCGCCAGCAAGAAGTCAGGGACGGATGAGCAGTTCTTC.

The CDR3 DNA sequence: TGTGCCAGCACACAGGGGGAGAACACTGAAGCTTTCTTT. This sequence encodes CASTQGENTEAFF. The chain carries TRBV2 and TRBJ1-1; the match to TRBD1 covers 8 bases. The CDR3 is 13 residues long. V lost 7 bases, J lost 1 base, and 2 bases stayed unmatched. CDR1 and CDR2 from the germline V gene are SNHLY and FYNNEI.

This clonotype was found many times. This chain links TRBV4-2 with TRBJ2-3; 8 bases agree with TRBD2. Trimming cost V 3 bases and J 0 bases; bases outside gene matches: 2. The CDR3 spans 15 residues. Germline V gives CDR1 LGHNA, CDR2 YNFKEQ. The CDR3 region is CASSQERGSTDTQYF. Written as DNA, the CDR3 is TGTGCCAGCAGCCAGGAGCGGGGGAGCACAGATACGCAGTATTTT.

Many counts were recorded for this clonotype. V gene TRBV6-5 combines with J gene TRBJ2-7; 9 bases match TRBD2. V lost 6 bases to trimming and J lost 3 bases; unmatched junction nucleotides: 3. CDR3 length equals 13 residues. CDR1 and CDR2 (germline): MNHEY, SVGAGI. The CDR3 protein is CASSKREDYEQYF. In DNA, the CDR3 is TGTGCCAGCAGCAAGCGGGAGGACTACGAGCAGTACTTC.

The rearrangement links TRBV7-6 to TRBJ2-1; maybe TRBD1 (7 bases). Trimming took 5 bases from V and 10 from J, leaving 15 bases between them. This CDR3 has 13 amino acids. CDR1 SGHVS and CDR2 FNYEAQ come from the germline V gene. Here the CDR3 reads CASSPAPGGEQFF. In DNA form, the CDR3 reads TGTGCCAGCAGCCCAGCACCAGGGGGGGAGCAGTTCTTC.

The chain couples TRBV29-1 to TRBJ2-3; 7 positions match TRBD2. Germline assignment: CDR1 SQVTM and CDR2 ANQGSEA. The CDR3 is 14 residues long. With 6 bases clipped from V and 2 bases from J, the junction kept 8 bases outside the gene matches. The CDR3 protein is CSVGAGDYTDTQYF. The DNA for the CDR3 is TGCAGCGTAGGGGCGGGGGATTACACAGATACGCAGTATTTT.

The rearrangement links TRBV15 to TRBJ2-2, with 9 bases that match TRBD1. From germline, CDR1 is LNHNV and CDR2 YYDKDF (reference sequence). The CDR3 totals 16 residues. Losses at the gene ends were 1 base for V and 1 base for J; bases not matched to a gene: 1. CDR3 loop: CATSRGQGGNTGELFF. For the CDR3, the DNA is TGTGCCACCAGCAGAGGACAGGGGGGGAACACCGGGGAGCTGTTTTTT.

The chain carries TRBV19 and TRBJ2-5; 11 nucleotides align to TRBD1. Germline V gene sequence: CDR1 LNHDA, CDR2 SQIVND (reference sequence). Germline trimming cut 6 bases from V and 5 bases from J; bases unmatched to any gene: 8. This CDR3 is built from 15 residues. CDR3 residues: CASSLDRDRGETQYF. CDR3 nucleotides: TGTGCCAGTAGCCTCGATAGGGACAGGGGGGAGACCCAGTACTTC.

The chain links TRBV7-2 to TRBJ1-6, with D perhaps matching TRBD1 (5 bases). Per the germline V gene, CDR1 is SGHTA and CDR2 is FQGNSA. This CDR3 is built from 14 residues. The ends were cut back, 2 bases at V and 9 bases at J, with 11 bases in the middle. Here the CDR3 DNA reads TGTGCCAGCAGCTTAAAAGGGGCGGGTTCACCCCTCCACTTT. Protein product: CASSLKGAGSPLHF.

The rearrangement links TRBV5-1 to TRBJ2-1; 14 positions agree with TRBD2. Germline V CDR1 and CDR2: SGHRS, YFSETQ. Trimming cost V 3 bases and J 9 bases; bases outside gene matches: 8. CDR3 length: 16 residues. This chain's CDR3 is CASSSGTSGREPEQFF. CDR3 nucleotide sequence: TGCGCCAGCAGCTCCGGGACTAGCGGGAGAGAGCCTGAGCAGTTCTTC.

The chain is built from TRBV9 and TRBJ2-5, with 11 bases that match TRBD2. Trimming took 4 bases from V and 5 from J; bases not matched to a gene: 7. This CDR3 has 15 residues. Germline V gene sequence: CDR1 SGDLS, CDR2 YYNGEE. In DNA form, the CDR3 reads TGTGCCAGCAGCCCATCAGCTAGCGGGGGGGAGACCCAGTACTTC. Translation: CASSPSASGGETQYF.

This clonotype was detected ten times or more. The chain has TRBV29-1 and TRBJ1-1; maybe TRBD1 (6 bases). The V and J ends lost 7 bases and 4 bases respectively, with 16 bases between them. There are 13 residues in the CDR3. Germline V lookup: CDR1 SQVTM, CDR2 ANQGSEA. The CDR3 loop reads CSGRGGRGTEAFF. CDR3 DNA sequence: TGCAGCGGCCGGGGGGGGCGCGGCACTGAAGCTTTCTTT.

J is TRBJ2-3 and V is TRBV5-1; perhaps TRBD1 as D (5 bases). Trimming cost V 1 base and J 6 bases, with 12 bases left between them. Germline assignment: CDR1 SGHRS and CDR2 YFSETQ. This CDR3 contains 14 residues. CDR3 sequence: CASSLLGAADTQYF. The CDR3 DNA reads TGCGCCAGCAGCTTGCTTGGGGCTGCGGATACGCAGTATTTT. The variable domain in full, completed from reference TRBV5-1 and TRBJ2-3, reads KAGVTQTPRYLIKTRGQQVTLSCSPISGHRSVSWYQQTPGQGLQFLFEYFSETQRNKGNFPGRFSGRQFSNSRSEMNVSTLELGDSALYLCASSLLGAADTQYFGPGTRLTVL.

This clonotype was counted at least ten times. This is likely a read error, given that the CDR3 carries no conserved phenylalanine or tryptophan at its end. The DNA is left out, because the CDR3 cannot be placed on it with certainty; the CDR3 is given as TCRdb lists it. V gene TRBV5-6 combines with J gene TRBJ2-7; whether TRBD1, the table's D call, matches the DNA was not checked. Germline-derived CDR1 and CDR2 are SGHDT and YYEEEE. Counting both end residues, the CDR3 totals 12 amino acids. The CDR3 here is CASSSGTTRPAC.

This clonotype was seen repeatedly, ten times or more. The chain has TRBV5-1 and TRBJ2-1; 11 positions agree with TRBD2. Looked up from germline, CDR1 is SGHRS and CDR2 is YFSETQ. There are 18 residues in the CDR3. Trimming cost V 4 bases and J 0 bases; bases outside gene matches: 9. As DNA, the CDR3 is TGCGCCAGCAGCGACGGGACTAGCGGAGCTAGCTCCTACAATGAGCAGTTCTTC. It specifies CASSDGTSGASSYNEQFF.

V is TRBV10-2 and J is TRBJ2-1, with 16 bases that match TRBD2. Germline CDR1 is WSHSY and CDR2 is SAAADI. V gave up 7 bases and J gave up 9 bases; unmatched junction bases: 12. This CDR3 spans 17 amino acids. CDR3: CASTMPGLAGGPGEQFF. CDR3 DNA: TGCGCCAGCACTATGCCGGGACTAGCGGGAGGGCCGGGTGAGCAGTTCTTC.

This rearrangement joins TRBV24-1 to TRBJ2-7; tentatively, D is TRBD1 or TRBD2 (5 bases each). Trimming shortened V by 7 bases and J by 4 bases, and 13 bases separated the two germline ends. Germline CDR1 reads KGHDR; CDR2 reads SFDVKD. The CDR3 consists of 13 residues. CDR3 region: CATRDRGGYEQYF. The CDR3 DNA is TGTGCCACCAGGGACCGTGGGGGATACGAGCAGTACTTC.